This T cell receptor beta chain was found in a study of T cell responses to AZD1222 COVID-19 vaccine. From germline, CDR1 is LNHDA and CDR2 SQIVND (reference sequence). This CDR3 spans 15 amino acids. Trimming cost V 5 bases and J 6 bases; bases outside gene matches: 7. About this clone itself: The antigen remains undetermined.

This table comes from immunoSEQ multiplex PCR, and its TCRdb copy is limited to in-frame clones, with some not included. The sample consists of roughly 100,000 clones, more than 85% of them appearing once. Study-level points and caveats: Mostly white British, mostly female donors; authors suggested clonal diversity may be underestimated. At study baseline, merely more than 5 AZD1222 recipients were seropositive.

The rearrangement uses TRBV19 and TRBJ1-5, with 10 bases aligning to TRBD1. The TCR sequence derives from an adult in good health. The specimen comprised peripheral blood, sampled on day 0 of AZD1222 vaccination. The chain's CDR3 is CASSSIGTGVQPQHF. In DNA form, the CDR3 reads TGTGCCAGTAGTTCAATCGGGACAGGGGTTCAGCCCCAGCATTTT.